The 27 T cell receptor beta chains presented below share a single source sample, sequenced in a study of cytomegalovirus exposure and HLA in healthy donors. Researchers ran the PCR with 60 Vbeta and 13 Jbeta primers. Produced via immunoSEQ multiplex PCR; TCRdb's table is partial and in-frame only. This table has about 130,000 clones, over 60% appearing once. Material: PBMCs. The receptor source for this set is a man between 18 and 35 years old in good health and CMV-seronegative.

V usage is TRBV6-1 and J usage is TRBJ2-3, with D possibly TRBD2 on 6 matching bases. This CDR3 comprises 15 residues. Trimming cost V 5 bases and J 4 bases, with 16 bases left between them. Per germline, CDR1 MNHNS and CDR2 SASEGT. CDR3 in DNA: TGTGCCAGCAGTTTTGGGACTCTGGAGGCAGATACGCAGTATTTT. As protein: CASSFGTLEADTQYF.

The chain employs TRBV4-2 and TRBJ1-6, with unresolved D. The germline V gene has CDR1 LGHNA and CDR2 YNFKEQ. The V and J ends lost 4 bases and 14 bases respectively, with 15 bases between them. The CDR3 length is 13 residues. The CDR3 spells CASSLADAPTLHF. The CDR3 bases are TGTGCCAGCAGCCTAGCGGACGCTCCCACCCTCCACTTT.

CDR3: CASSVGANYGYTF. In DNA, the CDR3 is TGTGCCAGCAGTGTGGGAGCGAACTATGGCTACACCTTC. The rearrangement joins TRBV6-4 to TRBJ1-2, with D unresolved. From germline, CDR1 is MRHNA and CDR2 SNTAGT. The V end was cut by 4 bases, the J end by 2 bases, with 8 bases between. The CDR3 is 13 amino acids.

The chain couples TRBV6-5 to TRBJ2-2, with D perhaps TRBD2 (5 bases). V was cut by 5 bases and J by 6 bases, with 16 bases left in between. Germline CDR1 is MNHEY and CDR2 is SVGAGI. The CDR3 consists of 15 residues. The CDR3 nucleotides read TGTGCCAGCAGTCATAAATTACTAGTTCCCGGGGAGCTGTTTTTT. Its protein product is CASSHKLLVPGELFF.

This clone appeared a single time. The chain recombines TRBV29-1 with TRBJ2-3, with TRBD2 identical over 10 bases. Trimming removed 0 bases from V and 3 bases from J; junction bases left unmatched: 15. The CDR3 spans 19 residues. Per the germline V gene, CDR1 is SQVTM and CDR2 is ANQGSEA. The CDR3 region is CSVEDSGLAGVIPTDTQYF. In DNA form, the CDR3 reads TGCAGCGTTGAAGATTCAGGCCTAGCGGGAGTGATCCCAACAGATACGCAGTATTTT.

This clone was counted between two and nine times. The rearrangement joins TRBV30 to TRBJ2-7; D gene unclear. V lost 3 bases, J lost 2 bases, and 8 bases lay in between. The CDR3 spans 12 residues. Germline CDR1 is GTSNPN and CDR2 is SVGIG (reference sequence). The CDR3 here is CAWRYSTYEQYF. DNA for the CDR3: TGTGCCTGGAGATACAGTACCTACGAGCAGTACTTC. The full variable domain, in which reference TRBV30 and TRBJ2-7 provide the parts outside the CDR3, is SQTIHQWPATLVQPVGSPLSLECTVEGTSNPNLYWYRQAAGRGLQLLFYSVGIGQISSEVPQNLSASRPQDRQFILSSKKLLLSDSGFYLCAWRYSTYEQYFGPGTRLTVT.

The J gene is TRBJ1-4, the V gene TRBV9; D not certain. Between the trimmed V and J ends, which lost 1 base and 2 bases, there was a span of 15 bases. This CDR3 has 17 residues. Germline V gives CDR1 SGDLS, CDR2 YYNGEE. The CDR3 bases are TGTGCCAGCAGCGTATCCCCTCGAGATGGTACTAATGAAAAACTGTTTTTT. Translation gives CASSVSPRDGTNEKLFF.

The chain employs TRBV11-2 and TRBJ1-3; D may be TRBD1 (6 bases). The V gene lost 1 base and the J gene lost 0 bases, with 10 bases spanning the gap. The CDR3 runs to 16 residues. Germline CDR1 reads SGHAT; CDR2 reads FQNNGV. The CDR3 nucleotides read TGTGCCAGCAGCTTAGGAGGGGGATTCTCTGGAAACACCATATATTTT. This translates into CASSLGGGFSGNTIYF.

The chain has TRBV28 and TRBJ2-7; TRBD2 is a possible D gene (5 bases). CDR1 is MDHEN, CDR2 SYDVKM, per germline. This CDR3 is 16 amino acids long. Trimming stripped 2 bases from V and 1 base from J, with 15 bases between. CDR3 residues: CASSLDGSVDSYEQYF. The DNA of the CDR3 is TGTGCCAGCAGTTTAGATGGGAGTGTGGATTCCTACGAGCAGTACTTC.

The V call is TRBV29-1, the J call TRBJ1-3; unclear D gene. The CDR3 spans 14 residues. V was cut by 5 bases and J by 0 bases, with 11 bases left in between. Germline assignment: CDR1 SQVTM and CDR2 ANQGSEA. The CDR3, as DNA: TGCAGCGTTCGTCGGTTGCTCTCTGGAAACACCATATATTTT. Translated: CSVRRLLSGNTIYF.

This chain links TRBV10-3 with TRBJ1-4; possibly TRBD1 for D (6 bases). Between the trimmed V and J ends, which lost 0 bases and 5 bases, there was a span of 10 bases. This CDR3 region has 15 residues. Per the germline V gene, CDR1 is ENHRY and CDR2 is SYGVKD. The chain's CDR3 is CAISESGGQNEKLFF. CDR3 nucleotide sequence: TGTGCCATCAGTGAGTCAGGGGGACAAAATGAAAAACTGTTTTTT.

The V call is TRBV6-4, the J call TRBJ2-2; D not resolved. The germline V gene has CDR1 MRHNA and CDR2 SNTAGT. The CDR3 totals 14 residues. The V and J ends lost 0 bases and 3 bases respectively, with 5 bases between them. The CDR3 nucleotides read TGTGCCAGCAGTGACTCTCTAGACACCGGGGAGCTGTTTTTT. This gives the protein CASSDSLDTGELFF.

The V call is TRBV7-9, the J call TRBJ1-2, with D possibly TRBD1 on 5 matching bases. The CDR3 runs to 15 residues. Germline V lookup: CDR1 SEHNR, CDR2 FQNEAQ (reference sequence). The V and J ends lost 5 bases and 4 bases respectively, with 17 bases between them. The CDR3 reads CASSVGSAGSYGYTF. The CDR3 DNA sequence: TGTGCCAGCAGCGTGGGTTCGGCAGGGTCCTATGGCTACACCTTC.

The chain carries TRBV7-2 and TRBJ2-3, with 8 positions matching TRBD1. In germline, CDR1 is SGHTA, CDR2 FQGNSA. The J segment lost 3 bases and the V segment lost 5 bases, leaving 4 bases of the junction unmatched. The CDR3 extends over 14 amino acids. This CDR3 reads CASSPDRATDTQYF. The CDR3 DNA sequence: TGTGCCAGCAGCCCGGACAGGGCAACAGATACGCAGTATTTT.

The gene calls are TRBV7-2 and TRBJ2-3; 9 bases are shared with TRBD2. CDR3 length: 13 residues. Germline values: CDR1 SGHTA, CDR2 FQGNSA. V shed 7 bases and J 4 bases; nucleotides not matched to a gene: 3. CDR3 protein: CASTIAGADTQYF. In DNA, the CDR3 is TGTGCCAGCACCATAGCGGGAGCAGATACGCAGTATTTT.

The V and J genes are TRBV15 and TRBJ2-7, with a possible D match to TRBD1 (6 bases). This CDR3 is 14 amino acids long. V lost 1 base and J 3 bases, leaving 10 bases between the germline ends. CDR1 LNHNV and CDR2 YYDKDF come from the germline V gene (reference sequence). The CDR3: CATSRGTGNYEQYV. Here the CDR3 DNA reads TGTGCCACCAGCAGAGGAACAGGGAACTACGAGCAGTACGTC.

V usage is TRBV6-1 and J usage is TRBJ1-4; 9 nucleotides agree with TRBD1. CDR3 length: 14 amino acids. The ends lost 3 bases at V and 6 bases at J; junction bases unmatched: 2. Germline V lookup: CDR1 MNHNS, CDR2 SASEGT. As DNA, the CDR3 is TGTGCCAGCAGTGACCGGACAGGGGATGAAAAACTGTTTTTT. Its translation: CASSDRTGDEKLFF.

This sequence joins TRBV28 and TRBJ2-7; D ambiguous. CDR1 is MDHEN, CDR2 SYDVKM, per germline. With 5 bases removed from V and 2 bases from J, the gap between germline ends came to 7 bases. The CDR3 runs 12 residues. The DNA of the CDR3 is TGTGCCAGCAGTCCAGTCACCTACGAGCAGTACTTC. The encoded protein is CASSPVTYEQYF.

The chain recombines TRBV25-1 with TRBJ2-1; 14 positions agree with TRBD2. The CDR3 extends over 16 amino acids. Germline V gene lookup returns CDR1 MGHDK and CDR2 SYGVNS. V was clipped by 3 bases and J by 9 bases; unmatched bases: 7. The DNA of the CDR3 is TGTGCCAGCAGTGACCTCGGGACTAGCGGGAGTTGTGAGCAGTTCTTC. Translation gives CASSDLGTSGSCEQFF.

V usage is TRBV6-5 and J usage is TRBJ1-1; no definite D call. V was shortened by 5 bases and J by 3 bases, with 7 bases between the two germline ends. CDR1 is MNHEY and CDR2 is SVGAGI in the germline V gene. The CDR3 has 12 residues. The CDR3 DNA follows: TGTGCCAGCAGTCAACAGCACACTGAAGCTTTCTTT. It codes for CASSQQHTEAFF.

This chain joins TRBV5-5 and TRBJ2-7; tentatively, D is TRBD1 (5 bases). V was trimmed by 2 bases and J by 4 bases, leaving 13 bases between them. The CDR3 covers 14 residues. CDR1 and CDR2 (germline): SGHKS, YYEKEE (reference sequence). As DNA, the CDR3 is TGTGCCAGCAGCTTAGACAGACCTTCGTACGAGCAGTACGTC. Protein: CASSLDRPSYEQYV.

V is TRBV10-2 and J is TRBJ2-2; maybe TRBD1 (6 bases). CDR1 is WSHSY and CDR2 is SAAADI in the germline V gene. V lost 5 bases and J 6 bases, leaving 19 bases between the germline ends. The CDR3 extends over 16 amino acids. As DNA, the CDR3 is TGCGCCAGCAGTCAACCTTTTTACAGGGAAGCCGGGGAGCTGTTTTTT. This gives the protein CASSQPFYREAGELFF.

The chain is built from TRBV5-4 and TRBJ2-5; no reliable D call. The J call is doubtful: the DNA matches TRBJ2-7 better. Germline V lookup: CDR1 SGHNT, CDR2 YYREEE (reference sequence). There are 12 residues in the CDR3. CDR3 bases: TGTGCCAGCAGCTCCCCCCGCTACGAGCAGTACTTC. This encodes CASSSPRYEQYF.

This chain links TRBV28 with TRBJ1-5; D uncertain. CDR3 length: 14 residues. CDR1 is MDHEN, CDR2 SYDVKM, per germline. With 7 bases removed from V and 2 bases from J, the gap between germline ends came to 12 bases. The chain's CDR3 is CASTIPGGNQPQHF. The DNA for the CDR3 is TGTGCCAGCACTATACCAGGTGGCAATCAGCCCCAGCATTTT.

V usage is TRBV2 and J usage is TRBJ2-2; 13 nucleotides agree with TRBD2. The germline gives CDR1 SNHLY, CDR2 FYNNEI. V was pared by 0 bases and J by 9 bases, with 10 bases of the junction left unmatched. The CDR3 spans 18 residues. The CDR3 protein is CASSEAETSGRGFRELFF. The CDR3, as DNA: TGTGCCAGCAGTGAAGCGGAAACTAGCGGGAGGGGGTTCAGGGAGCTGTTTTTT.

The chain employs TRBV19 and TRBJ2-1; TRBD2 agrees at 9 bases. The CDR3 is 16 residues long. Germline CDR1 and CDR2: LNHDA and SQIVND (reference sequence). Trimming took 5 bases from V and 4 from J; bases not matched to a gene: 9. CDR3 residues: CASSPGGRAWYNEQFF. CDR3 in DNA: TGTGCCAGTAGTCCGGGCGGGAGGGCCTGGTACAATGAGCAGTTCTTC.

The chain has TRBV7-3 and TRBJ2-1, with TRBD2 identical over 9 bases. CDR1 is SGHTA, CDR2 FQGTGA, per germline. CDR3 length equals 14 residues. The V and J ends lost 4 bases and 4 bases, in that order; junction bases with no gene match: 2. CDR3 sequence reads: CASSSSGIYNEQFF. The CDR3, as DNA: TGTGCCAGCAGCTCTAGCGGGATATACAATGAGCAGTTCTTC.